The table lists the clone carrying this T cell receptor beta chain with many counts. The antigen remains unidentified. The sample originates from a study of T-cell reconstitution after alpha-beta-depleted transplantation in children. Study-wide points: Once a year had passed after transplant, T-cell counts and diversity came mostly from newly produced T cells.

For TCRbeta, the library was prepared with unique molecular identifiers. TCRdb re-called the PCR reads with MiXCR, one entry per CDR3 protein. The sample contains about 300,000 distinct CDR3 sequences, almost 8% of which appear only once. Germline V gene lookup returns CDR1 DFQATT and CDR2 SNEGSKA (reference sequence). Trimming removed 5 bases at V and 0 bases at J, with 19 bases between. The CDR3 is 16 residues long. This chain links TRBV20-1 with TRBJ2-5, with D possibly being TRBD2 (6 bases). This sample comprised peripheral blood, obtained 360 days after TCRalphabeta/CD19-depleted stem cell transplant. The receptor comes from a female patient aged 2-9 years who had a stem cell transplant for Fanconi anemia, so the T cells may come from the graft donor. CDR3 loop: CSAALWGEGYQETQYF. The CDR3 DNA is TGCAGTGCTGCACTTTGGGGGGAAGGGTACCAAGAGACCCAGTACTTC.